The 3 T cell receptor beta chains listed next were all sequenced from one sample in a study of cytomegalovirus exposure and HLA in healthy donors. Primers: 60 Vbeta forward and 13 Jbeta reverse. Some clones are missing from TCRdb's copy, which holds only in-frame ones; the method was immunoSEQ multiplex PCR. The data contain 250,000 to 350,000 clones, 86% of them singletons. The sequenced material came from PBMCs. The receptors shown here come from a man in his forties or fifties in good health and CMV-seropositive.

This chain uses TRBV18 with TRBJ1-1; possible D gene TRBD1, 5 bases. Trimming stripped 6 bases from V and 8 bases from J, with 16 bases between. The length of the CDR3 is 13 residues. Germline CDR1 and CDR2: KGHSH and LQKENI. The CDR3 reads CASSGTTEGEAFF. The CDR3 bases are TGTGCCAGCTCTGGGACTACGGAAGGGGAAGCTTTCTTT.

V usage is TRBV29-1 and J usage is TRBJ2-1; D is uncertain. The CDR3 totals 12 residues. CDR1 and CDR2 (germline): SQVTM, ANQGSEA. V was trimmed by 4 bases and J by 7 bases, leaving 11 bases between them. The CDR3 here is CSVVPSSNEQFF. CDR3 DNA: TGCAGCGTTGTCCCTAGTTCGAATGAGCAGTTCTTC.

The V gene is TRBV11-3, the J gene TRBJ1-2; D is undetermined. The germline V gene encodes CDR1 SGHNT and CDR2 YENEEA. V was pared by 7 bases and J by 4 bases, with 13 bases between. This CDR3 is 13 amino acids long. The CDR3 sequence: CASIIVFFYGYTF. The CDR3 DNA sequence: TGTGCCAGCATTATCGTCTTTTTCTATGGCTACACCTTC.